The clone carrying this TCR beta chain has only a few counts. Using its own MiXCR run on the reads, TCRdb lists one record per CDR3 protein. Among approximately 140,000 distinct CDR3 sequences listed, less than 9.5% were seen once. These data originate in a study of T cell repertoires in cytomegalovirus infection. The CDR3 runs 13 residues. CDR1 and CDR2 (germline): PRHDT, FYEKMQ (reference sequence). V lost 5 bases and J 4 bases, leaving 11 bases between the germline ends. The specimen was PBMCs. The chain uses TRBV13 and TRBJ1-2; no reliable D call. This receptor was identified in a human donor in good health (CMV status not recorded). Some clones in this sample may be carry-over from other donors' samples. The DNA for the CDR3 is TGTGCCAGCAGCCCGCCTGAATCCTATGGCTACACCTTC. This codes for CASSPPESYGYTF.